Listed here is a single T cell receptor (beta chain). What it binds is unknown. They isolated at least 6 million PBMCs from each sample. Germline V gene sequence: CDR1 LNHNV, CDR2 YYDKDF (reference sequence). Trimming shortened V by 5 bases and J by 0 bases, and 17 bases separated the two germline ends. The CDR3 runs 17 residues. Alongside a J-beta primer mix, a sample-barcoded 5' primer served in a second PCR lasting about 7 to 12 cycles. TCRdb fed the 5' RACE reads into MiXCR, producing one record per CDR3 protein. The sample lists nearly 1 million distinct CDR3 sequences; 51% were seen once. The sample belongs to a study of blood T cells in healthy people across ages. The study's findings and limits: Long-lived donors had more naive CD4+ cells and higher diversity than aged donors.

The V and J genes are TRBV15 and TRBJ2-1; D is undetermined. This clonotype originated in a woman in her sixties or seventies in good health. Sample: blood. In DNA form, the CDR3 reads TGTGCCACCAGCCGAAAGCTCCAGCGTAGCTCCTACAATGAGCAGTTCTTC. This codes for CATSRKLQRSSYNEQFF.